The source of this T cell receptor (beta chain) is a study of blood T cell repertoires in COVID-19. For the study at large: The samples span acute and convalescent COVID-19 from the United States, Italy and Spain.

V shed 5 bases and J 10 bases; nucleotides not matched to a gene: 5. The CDR3 runs to 12 residues. Germline V gives CDR1 LNHDA, CDR2 SQIVND (reference sequence). The Seattle patients, enrolled during active infection, were followed longitudinally. Original processing notes: From reference gene primer amplification, estimates of nucleated cell counts were derived. Clones were sequenced by immunoSEQ multiplex PCR, and TCRdb holds only the in-frame ones, with some missing. From that table come the V and J calls and clone size; the DNA was used to work out D and trimming. Altogether about 170,000 clones are present, approximately 91% being singletons, with the ten largest covering about 5.3%.

Specimen: peripheral blood. The receptor comes from a man aged 18 to 29 with COVID-19, enrolled during active disease. The chain links TRBV19 to TRBJ1-2, with 9 bases identical to TRBD1. The CDR3 DNA is TGTGCCAGTAGTTGGGACAGGGTACACTACACCTTC. Translated, it gives CASSWDRVHYTF.